One and the same sample provided the 15 T cell receptor beta chains below, sequenced in a study of cytomegalovirus exposure and HLA in healthy donors. Both 60 Vbeta primers and 13 Jbeta primers went into the PCR. Generated by immunoSEQ multiplex PCR, the TCRdb table keeps only in-frame clones and is missing some. The sample has about 160,000 clones, roughly 80% seen once. The sequencing sample was made of PBMCs. The receptors originated from a woman in her thirties in good health and CMV-seropositive.

The gene calls are TRBV19 and TRBJ2-6, with 7 bases aligning to TRBD1. Germline CDR1 is LNHDA and CDR2 is SQIVND (reference sequence). V was pared by 10 bases and J by 4 bases, with 22 bases of the junction left unmatched. This CDR3 has 19 residues. The CDR3 is CAITEGRGRPVRGANVLTF. In DNA, the CDR3 is TGTGCCATCACCGAAGGAAGGGGGCGCCCCGTGAGGGGGGCCAACGTCCTGACTTTC. Variable domain in full (rest from reference TRBV19 and TRBJ2-6): DGGITQSPKYLFRKEGQNVTLSCEQNLNHDAMYWYRQDPGQGLRLIYYSQIVNDFQKGDIAEGYSVSREKKESFPLTVTSAQKNPTAFYLCAITEGRGRPVRGANVLTFGAGSRLTVL.

V gene TRBV6-5 combines with J gene TRBJ2-3, with 9 bases fitting TRBD1. Germline CDR1 is MNHEY and CDR2 is SVGAGI. The CDR3 spans 13 residues. V shed 6 bases and J 5 bases; nucleotides not matched to a gene: 3. CDR3 region: CASRGQGIDTQYF. The DNA of the CDR3 is TGTGCCAGCAGAGGACAGGGGATAGATACGCAGTATTTT.

This chain uses TRBV4-1 with TRBJ1-2; D is uncertain. The V end lost 3 bases, the J end lost 0 bases, and 14 bases lay between the germline ends. This CDR3 is built from 16 residues. Germline V lookup: CDR1 MGHRA, CDR2 YSYEKL. CDR3 region: CASSHGHRKTNYGYTF. CDR3 nucleotides: TGCGCCAGCAGCCATGGGCACCGAAAGACTAACTATGGCTACACCTTC.

The chain recombines TRBV7-9 with TRBJ2-3; the D gene is possibly TRBD2 (7 bases). This CDR3 has 12 amino acids. Trimming shortened V by 8 bases and J by 5 bases, and 11 bases separated the two germline ends. Germline V CDR1 and CDR2: SEHNR, FQNEAQ (reference sequence). The CDR3 coding sequence is TGTGCCAGCGGGGGGGCGGGAGATACGCAGTATTTT. It encodes CASGGAGDTQYF.

V is TRBV7-3 and J is TRBJ2-7; tentatively, D is TRBD2 (6 bases). Trimming removed 5 bases at V and 6 bases at J, with 17 bases between. CDR1 and CDR2 (germline): SGHTA, FQGTGA. The length of the CDR3 is 14 residues. The CDR3, as DNA: TGTGCCAGCAGCCCCCCCGGTGGGAGGTTCGAGCAGTACTTC. It encodes CASSPPGGRFEQYF.

This clone was seen a single time. The chain is built from TRBV27 and TRBJ1-5; a weak D match, TRBD1 (5 bases). Germline CDR1 reads MNHEY; CDR2 reads SMNVEV (reference sequence). Trimming left V 3 bases short and J 4 bases short, with 13 bases between. There are 15 residues in the CDR3. The CDR3 region has the DNA TGTGCCAGCAGTTTTAGCTTGACAGCAAATCAGCCCCAGCATTTT. It encodes CASSFSLTANQPQHF.

This clone was detected once. The chain joins TRBV11-2 to TRBJ2-7; no reliable D call. This CDR3 spans 13 amino acids. Germline V lookup: CDR1 SGHAT, CDR2 FQNNGV. Trimming stripped 5 bases from V and 2 bases from J, with 10 bases between. The DNA for the CDR3 is TGTGCCAGCAGCCTCACAGCTCCCTACGAGCAGTACTTC. Its protein product is CASSLTAPYEQYF.

The rearrangement links TRBV7-3 to TRBJ1-1; 10 bases are a match to TRBD1. The ends lost 8 bases at V and 1 base at J; junction bases unmatched: 1. This CDR3 contains 13 residues. Germline CDR1 SGHTA, CDR2 FQGTGA. The DNA for the CDR3 is TGTGCCAGCCGACAGGGGGCGAACACTGAAGCTTTCTTT. Amino acids: CASRQGANTEAFF.

CDR3 loop: CASSREGQAENTEAFF. The CDR3, as DNA: TGCGCCAGCAGCCGGGAAGGACAGGCCGAGAACACTGAAGCTTTCTTT. J is TRBJ1-1 and V is TRBV4-3, with 7 nucleotides matching TRBD1. The CDR3 consists of 16 residues. The germline CDR1 and CDR2 sequences are LGHNA and YSLEER. Trimming took 4 bases from V and 1 from J; bases not matched to a gene: 9.

The chain couples TRBV9 to TRBJ2-1; 14 nucleotides match TRBD2. The germline V gene has CDR1 SGDLS and CDR2 YYNGEE. V shed 3 bases, J shed 0 bases, and the junction held 2 bases outside the gene matches. The CDR3 runs to 17 residues. The CDR3 DNA reads TGTGCCAGCAGCGAGGGGACTAGCGGGAGCTCCTACAATGAGCAGTTCTTC. Its translation: CASSEGTSGSSYNEQFF.

The rearrangement links TRBV4-3 to TRBJ2-7; 7 bases agree with TRBD1. With V trimmed by 0 bases and J by 2 bases, 4 bases remained unmatched. Germline V gene lookup returns CDR1 LGHNA and CDR2 YSLEER. The CDR3 contains 15 residues. CDR3 residues: CASSQDIQGAYEQYF. The CDR3 DNA reads TGCGCCAGCAGCCAAGATATCCAGGGGGCCTACGAGCAGTACTTC.

V usage is TRBV7-9 and J usage is TRBJ1-2; 9 positions match TRBD1. The junction had 13 bases not matched to a gene; V was cut back by 5 bases and J by 6 bases. Per germline, CDR1 SEHNR and CDR2 FQNEAQ (reference sequence). This CDR3 has 16 residues. CDR3 amino acids: CASSRISGTGIDGYTF. DNA of the CDR3: TGTGCCAGCAGCCGCATCTCCGGGACAGGGATAGATGGCTACACCTTC.

The chain combines TRBV7-9 with TRBJ2-1; D may be TRBD2 (5 bases). From germline, CDR1 is SEHNR and CDR2 FQNEAQ (reference sequence). The CDR3 has 15 residues. The ends were cut back, 5 bases at V and 6 bases at J, with 17 bases in the middle. The chain's CDR3 is CASSPRGGFINEQFF. DNA of the CDR3: TGTGCCAGCAGCCCCCGTGGAGGATTTATCAATGAGCAGTTCTTC.

This sequence joins TRBV7-2 and TRBJ2-2; TRBD1 is a possible D gene (7 bases). This CDR3 has 16 amino acids. CDR1 SGHTA and CDR2 FQGNSA come from the germline V gene. V was pared by 4 bases and J by 0 bases, with 12 bases between. The CDR3 region has the DNA TGTGCCAGCAGCTCGCAGGGGGGTACGAACACCGGGGAGCTGTTTTTT. Translated, it gives CASSSQGGTNTGELFF. The full variable domain, in which reference TRBV7-2 and TRBJ2-2 provide the parts outside the CDR3, is GAGVSQSPSNKVTEKGKDVELRCDPISGHTALYWYRQSLGQGLEFLIYFQGNSAPDKSGLPSDRFSAERTGGSVSTLTIQRTQQEDSAVYLCASSSQGGTNTGELFFGEGSRLTVL.

The rearrangement joins TRBV27 to TRBJ2-7; 7 bases are shared with TRBD1. This CDR3 contains 15 residues. Per the germline V gene, CDR1 is MNHEY and CDR2 is SMNVEV (reference sequence). With V trimmed by 5 bases and J by 9 bases, 16 bases remained unmatched. Here the CDR3 DNA reads TGTGCCAGCAGTCTAAACAGGGGTCGGGTGTCGGTGCAGTACTTC. This encodes CASSLNRGRVSVQYF.